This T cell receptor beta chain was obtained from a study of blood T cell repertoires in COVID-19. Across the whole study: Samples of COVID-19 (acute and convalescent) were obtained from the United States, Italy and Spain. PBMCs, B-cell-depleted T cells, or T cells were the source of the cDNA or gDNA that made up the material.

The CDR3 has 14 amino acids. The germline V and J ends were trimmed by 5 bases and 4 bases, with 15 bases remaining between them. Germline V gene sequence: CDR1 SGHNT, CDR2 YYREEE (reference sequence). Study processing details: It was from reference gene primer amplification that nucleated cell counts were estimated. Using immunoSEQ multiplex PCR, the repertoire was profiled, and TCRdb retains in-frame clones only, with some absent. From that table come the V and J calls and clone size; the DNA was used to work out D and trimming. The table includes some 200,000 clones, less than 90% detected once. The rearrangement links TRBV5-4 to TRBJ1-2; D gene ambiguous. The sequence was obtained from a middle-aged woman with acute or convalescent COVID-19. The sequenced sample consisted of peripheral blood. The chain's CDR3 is CASSYRESIYGYTF. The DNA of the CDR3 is TGTGCCAGCAGTTATAGGGAGTCGATCTATGGCTACACCTTC.